This T cell receptor (beta chain) originates from a study of cytomegalovirus exposure and HLA in healthy donors. To note about this clone: Its specificity is not known.

General study findings and limits: Further analysis was carried out later, and it showed several of the most significant clusters appearing linked to common viral pathogens.

A multiplex PCR was run with 60 Vbeta primers and 13 Jbeta primers. Sequenced by immunoSEQ multiplex PCR; TCRdb stores in-frame clones only, minus some. The table includes 60,000 to 100,000 clones, 78% detected once. CDR3 size: 16 residues. CDR1 and CDR2 (germline): MDHEN, SYDVKM. Germline trimming cut 5 bases from V and 0 bases from J; bases unmatched to any gene: 8. The TCR originated in a male donor in good health and CMV-seropositive. The gene calls are TRBV28 and TRBJ2-7; 9 positions agree with TRBD1. Material for sequencing was PBMCs. CDR3: CASSAPGTGSSYEQYF. The CDR3 nucleotides are TGTGCCAGCAGTGCCCCCGGGACAGGGAGCTCCTACGAGCAGTACTTC. Filled out from reference TRBV28 and TRBJ2-7, the complete variable domain reads DVKVTQSSRYLVKRTGEKVFLECVQDMDHENMFWYRQDPGLGLRLIYFSYDVKMKEKGDIPEGYSVSREKKERFSLILESASTNQTSMYLCASSAPGTGSSYEQYFGPGTRLTVT.